This T cell receptor (beta chain) was obtained from a study of regulatory and conventional T cells in RAG deficiency. Overall study findings and caveats: Shorter CDR3s in all patient subsets; >80% Treg-Tconv overlap in Omenn.

Profiling relied on immunoSEQ multiplex PCR, and the TCRdb table lists in-frame clones only, not all of them. The sample holds 30,000 to 40,000 clones, about three quarters seen once. This clone has more than one count but fewer than ten. Its antigen is undetermined. Blood CD4+ CD25-low CD127-high conventional T cells supplied the genomic DNA template. These same data were also listed under a study on regulatory T cells. As that report states: Primers: 52 TRBV forward and 13 TRBJ reverse. Regulatory T cells showed the strongest V-J pair restriction and V/J gene skewing among patient repertoires.

The TCR sequence derives from a human donor in good health. The sample comprised CD4+ effector T cells sorted from blood.

The CDR3 DNA follows: TGTGCCAGCAGTCCACAGGGGAAAGTAGGCGAGCAGTACTTC. Amino acids: CASSPQGKVGEQYF. The rearrangement joins TRBV27 to TRBJ2-7; TRBD1 agrees at 7 bases. The trim removed 5 bases at V and 6 bases at J, leaving 10 bases unmatched. CDR1 and CDR2 (germline): MNHEY, SMNVEV (reference sequence). The CDR3 is 14 amino acids.